The 22 T cell receptor beta chains below all came from one sample that was sequenced in a study of T-cell reconstitution after alpha-beta-depleted transplantation in children. Unique molecular identifiers were built into the TCRbeta library. TCRdb re-analysed the PCR reads in MiXCR, keeping a single row per CDR3 protein. The profile covers roughly 420,000 distinct CDR3 sequences, with around 15% appearing a single time and around 30% taken by the ten largest. This sample comprised PBMCs, mostly from graft donor cells, obtained 360 days after TCRalphabeta/CD19-depleted stem cell transplant. The receptors stem from a boy under three years old who had a stem cell transplant for Wiskott-Aldrich syndrome, so the T cells may come from the graft donor.

The sample holds a few counts of this clonotype. The chain combines TRBV20-1 with TRBJ2-3; no reliable D call. This CDR3 comprises 12 residues. Looked up from germline, CDR1 is DFQATT and CDR2 is SNEGSKA (reference sequence). V lost 3 bases to trimming and J lost 5 bases, with 9 bases between them. CDR3 nucleotides: TGCAGTGCTAGCGGAACAGAAGATACGCAGTATTTT. Encoded protein: CSASGTEDTQYF.

The chain is built from TRBV12-3 or TRBV12-4 and TRBJ1-6; D not resolved. This CDR3 has 13 residues. Trimming shortened V by 6 bases and J by 8 bases, and 11 bases separated the two germline ends. The CDR3 bases are TGTGCCAGCAGCCTCAAGGTAGATTCACCCCTCCACTTT. It specifies CASSLKVDSPLHF.

J is TRBJ2-7 and V is TRBV7-8; D gene ambiguous. Trimming left V 10 bases short and J 0 bases short, with 10 bases between. Germline CDR1 is SGHVS and CDR2 is FQNEAQ. This CDR3 is built from 12 residues. The CDR3 DNA sequence: TGTGCCACAGGCGGCAGCTCCTACGAGCAGTACTTC. It translates to CATGGSSYEQYF.

This clonotype was counted a few times. The chain has TRBV4-2 and TRBJ2-1; 7 positions match TRBD1. This CDR3 region has 14 residues. The J segment lost 8 bases and the V segment lost 1 base, leaving 5 bases of the junction unmatched. Germline V gene lookup returns CDR1 LGHNA and CDR2 YNFKEQ. DNA for the CDR3: TGTGCCAGCAGCCAAGGATATACAGGGGATGAGCAGTTCTTC. It encodes CASSQGYTGDEQFF.

V and J are TRBV20-1 and TRBJ2-7; D may be TRBD2 (5 bases). The CDR3 loop spans 13 amino acids. V lost 3 bases to trimming and J lost 2 bases, with 11 bases between them. Looked up from germline, CDR1 is DFQATT and CDR2 is SNEGSKA (reference sequence). The CDR3 sequence: CSASSGSAYEQYF. The CDR3 coding sequence is TGCAGTGCTAGTTCGGGTAGCGCCTACGAGCAGTACTTC.

This clonotype has just a few counts. CDR3 bases: TGTGCCAGCTCTCGGGACATACCGAACACCGGGGAGCTGTTTTTT. Its protein product is CASSRDIPNTGELFF. This chain joins TRBV18 and TRBJ2-2, with a possible D match to TRBD1 (6 bases). V was pared by 6 bases and J by 0 bases, with 11 bases between. CDR3 length equals 15 residues. The V gene's germline CDR1 is KGHSH and CDR2 LQKENI.

The chain recombines TRBV4-3 with TRBJ1-6; D is perhaps TRBD1 (6 bases). Trimming shortened V by 3 bases and J by 11 bases, and 14 bases separated the two germline ends. CDR1 LGHNA and CDR2 YSLEER come from the germline V gene. The CDR3 length is 14 residues. CDR3 in amino acids: CASSHFMWGPPLHF. CDR3 coding DNA: TGCGCCAGCAGCCATTTCATGTGGGGGCCACCCCTCCACTTT.

V usage is TRBV5-4 and J usage is TRBJ2-5; D is possibly TRBD1 (5 bases). This CDR3 is 14 amino acids long. Germline V lookup: CDR1 SGHNT, CDR2 YYREEE (reference sequence). V was clipped by 4 bases and J by 1 base, with 11 bases between them. The CDR3: CASSIGATQETQYF. In DNA form, the CDR3 reads TGTGCCAGCAGCATTGGGGCCACCCAAGAGACCCAGTACTTC. Using reference TRBV5-4 and TRBJ2-5 for the parts outside the CDR3, the full variable domain is ETGVTQSPTHLIKTRGQQVTLRCSSQSGHNTVSWYQQALGQGPQFIFQYYREEENGRGNFPPRFSGLQFPNYSSELNVNALELDDSALYLCASSIGATQETQYFGPGTRLLVL.

The chain has TRBV29-1 and TRBJ2-3; 13 bases match TRBD2. CDR1 and CDR2 from the germline V gene are SQVTM and ANQGSEA. V lost 4 bases to trimming and J lost 3 bases; unmatched junction nucleotides: 4. The CDR3 is 15 amino acids. CDR3 residues: CSVARGLAGTDTQYF. In nucleotides, the CDR3 is TGCAGCGTTGCAAGGGGACTAGCGGGAACAGATACGCAGTATTTT.

This clonotype was counted between two and nine times. V and J are TRBV3-1 and TRBJ2-7; D remains unclear. With 4 bases removed from V and 0 bases from J, the gap between germline ends came to 7 bases. The CDR3 loop spans 13 amino acids. Germline CDR1 and CDR2: LGHDT and YNNKEL (reference sequence). The CDR3 is CASSRGNSYEQYF. CDR3 DNA: TGTGCCAGCAGCCGAGGCAACTCCTACGAGCAGTACTTC.

The sample holds a few counts of this clonotype. V and J are TRBV5-1 and TRBJ2-7; D is unclear. In germline, CDR1 is SGHRS, CDR2 YFSETQ. There are 15 residues in the CDR3. V was pared by 3 bases and J by 0 bases, with 13 bases between. CDR3 protein: CASSSYSVSSYEQYF. The CDR3 DNA reads TGCGCCAGCAGCTCATACAGCGTTAGCTCCTACGAGCAGTACTTC.

The table lists this clonotype with a few counts. The rearrangement joins TRBV10-3 to TRBJ1-2, with D possibly matching TRBD1 (5 bases). Germline V gene lookup returns CDR1 ENHRY and CDR2 SYGVKD. This CDR3 is 15 amino acids long. The V end was cut by 2 bases, the J end by 8 bases, with 18 bases between. The CDR3 here is CAISEPGRPYGGYTF. The CDR3 coding sequence is TGTGCCATCAGTGAGCCGGGACGGCCCTACGGGGGCTACACCTTC.

This clonotype was seen only a few times. V gene TRBV4-3 combines with J gene TRBJ2-7; D is possibly TRBD2 (5 bases). The ends were cut back, 0 bases at V and 2 bases at J, with 14 bases in the middle. Germline CDR1 is LGHNA and CDR2 is YSLEER. The CDR3 has 16 amino acids. CDR3 sequence: CASSQDLSGLTYEQYF. In DNA form, the CDR3 reads TGCGCCAGCAGCCAAGATTTGAGCGGTTTAACCTACGAGCAGTACTTC.

The sample holds a few counts of this clonotype. The chain carries TRBV7-9 and TRBJ2-7; D is unclear. CDR1 is SEHNR and CDR2 is FQNEAQ in the germline V gene (reference sequence). The CDR3 runs to 16 residues. Trimming pared 1 base from V and 4 bases from J, leaving 17 bases between. CDR3 DNA: TGTGCCAGCAGCTTAGTCTTATCGGACCTTCGATACGAGCAGTACTTC. Its protein product is CASSLVLSDLRYEQYF. Drawing the rest from reference TRBV7-9 and TRBJ2-7, the complete variable domain is DTGVSQNPRHKITKRGQNVTFRCDPISEHNRLYWYRQTLGQGPEFLTYFQNEAQLEKSRLLSDRFSAERPKGSFSTLEIQRTEQGDSAMYLCASSLVLSDLRYEQYFGPGTRLTVT.

This clonotype showed up many times. This rearrangement joins TRBV6-5 to TRBJ2-2, with 9 bases lining up with TRBD2. CDR3 length equals 18 residues. Germline-derived CDR1 and CDR2 are MNHEY and SVGAGI. V lost 7 bases, J lost 1 base, and 13 bases stayed unmatched. The CDR3 DNA reads as TGTGCCAGCACGTCGCCCCTCTCAGCGGGGGGGAACACCGGGGAGCTGTTTTTT. This encodes CASTSPLSAGGNTGELFF.

This clonotype was picked up many times. V and J are TRBV5-1 and TRBJ2-7, with 7 positions matching TRBD2. The CDR3 spans 17 residues. Germline V CDR1 and CDR2: SGHRS, YFSETQ. V was pared by 3 bases and J by 0 bases, with 12 bases of the junction left unmatched. The CDR3 bases are TGCGCCAGCAGCTCCGAGGGAGGGAGACCCTTCTCCTACGAGCAGTACTTC. Amino acid sequence: CASSSEGGRPFSYEQYF.

This clonotype occurred many times. The V and J genes are TRBV9 and TRBJ2-3; 12 bases match TRBD1. The junction had 7 bases not matched to a gene; V was cut back by 3 bases and J by 5 bases. The CDR3 runs to 16 residues. Germline CDR1 is SGDLS and CDR2 is YYNGEE. The CDR3 DNA is TGTGCCAGCAGCGCCGCCGGGACAGGGGGCGGAGATACGCAGTATTTT. Protein product: CASSAAGTGGGDTQYF.

This clonotype came up a few times. The chain carries TRBV27 and TRBJ2-7, with 8 bases matching TRBD2. CDR3 length: 13 amino acids. The V and J ends lost 6 bases and 5 bases, in that order; junction bases with no gene match: 6. The germline gives CDR1 MNHEY, CDR2 SMNVEV (reference sequence). The CDR3 loop reads CASSLSGGNEQYF. The CDR3 DNA sequence: TGTGCCAGCAGCCTGAGCGGGGGCAACGAGCAGTACTTC.

Only a few counts were recorded for this clonotype. The chain combines TRBV15 with TRBJ2-3; D perhaps matches TRBD1 (6 bases). The CDR3 sequence is 15 residues long. CDR1 and CDR2 from the germline V gene are LNHNV and YYDKDF (reference sequence). Trimming left V 3 bases short and J 4 bases short, with 14 bases between. The CDR3 nucleotides are TGTGCCACCAGCAGGGAAAACAGGGCTCCAGATACGCAGTATTTT. This translates into CATSRENRAPDTQYF.

In this sample, this clonotype turned up a few times. The chain uses TRBV3-1 and TRBJ2-5, with D tentatively TRBD2 (6 bases). V lost 3 bases and J 5 bases, leaving 13 bases between the germline ends. This CDR3 contains 14 residues. Germline CDR1 reads LGHDT; CDR2 reads YNNKEL (reference sequence). CDR3 region: CASSQRSGRETQYF. Written as DNA, the CDR3 is TGTGCCAGCAGCCAGCGATCAGGGAGGGAGACCCAGTACTTC.

The V gene is TRBV11-2, the J gene TRBJ2-5; no firm D call. V dropped 5 bases and J dropped 2 bases, with 30 bases sitting between them. Germline-derived CDR1 and CDR2 are SGHAT and FQNNGV. The CDR3 runs 20 residues. This CDR3 is CASSRRPTQKVFKRQETQYF. CDR3 DNA sequence: TGTGCCAGCAGCAGACGGCCGACCCAGAAAGTGTTCAAGAGGCAAGAGACCCAGTACTTC. The complete variable domain, with remaining parts taken from reference TRBV11-2 and TRBJ2-5, reads EAGVAQSPRYKIIEKRQSVAFWCNPISGHATLYWYQQILGQGPKLLIQFQNNGVVDDSQLPKDRFSAERLKGVDSTLKIQPAKLEDSAVYLCASSRRPTQKVFKRQETQYFGPGTRLLVL.

The V gene is TRBV6-5, the J gene TRBJ1-1; 8 nucleotides align to TRBD1. V was clipped by 6 bases and J by 5 bases; unmatched bases: 5. Germline V gene data show CDR1 as MNHEY and CDR2 as SVGAGI. This CDR3 is 13 amino acids long. CDR3 sequence (DNA): TGTGCCAGCAGACACCAGGGGGCGACTGAAGCTTTCTTT. Residues: CASRHQGATEAFF.